This TCR beta chain was profiled in a study of blood T cell repertoires in COVID-19. Overall study context: PBMCs, B-cell-depleted T cells, or T cells provided the cDNA or gDNA that made up the material.

Source study methods: Estimates of nucleated cell counts were drawn from the amplification of reference gene primers. The repertoire was sequenced with immunoSEQ multiplex PCR; TCRdb's copy has only in-frame clones and lacks some. That table supplies the V and J calls and clone size; D and trimming were determined from the DNA. The data contain about 120,000 clones, 85% of them singletons. The V segment lost 5 bases and the J segment 4 bases; nucleotides outside the gene matches: 12. CDR3 length: 17 amino acids. Germline loops: CDR1 MNHEY, CDR2 SMNVEV (reference sequence). This chain uses TRBV27 with TRBJ1-3, with 9 bases fitting TRBD1. What was sequenced was peripheral blood. The TCR sequence derives from a human donor in a cohort sampled during active COVID-19. This CDR3 is CASSVRGTGLAGNTIYF. CDR3 DNA: TGTGCCAGCAGTGTTCGGGGGACAGGGCTGGCGGGAAACACCATATATTTT.